This TCR beta chain was documented in a study of glioma-infiltrating T cells. Broader study findings: Tissue-blood divergence was below expectation in non-neoplastic patients, above in gliomas. Tissue and blood shared very few CDR3 sequences.

Using RNA template, CDR3s of TCR alpha and beta were amplified with iRepertoire arm-PCR. For one-step reverse transcription and amplification, roughly 85-450 ng of tissue mRNA or PBMC total RNA was used. TCRdb reanalysed the multiplex PCR reads using MiXCR and keeps one entry per CDR3 protein. Among about 94,000 distinct CDR3 sequences listed, under 30% were seen once. Ten or more counts support this clonotype. Antigen specificity is unknown. V lost 5 bases, J lost 6 bases, and 12 bases lay in between. The CDR3 is 13 amino acids. Germline CDR1 SGHTA, CDR2 FQGNSA. The source material was glioma tissue, nonneoplastic brain tissue, or PBMCs (not recorded which). The sequence came from a human donor with low-grade glioma or glioblastoma, undergoing nonglioma brain surgery, or in good health (not recorded which). The V gene is TRBV7-2, the J gene TRBJ2-3; D call uncertain. CDR3 loop: CASSLDQPDTQYF. For the CDR3, the DNA is TGTGCCAGCAGCCTGGACCAGCCCGATACGCAGTATTTT.